The 28 T cell receptor beta chains in this list originate from one sample, sequenced in a study of blood T cells in healthy people across ages. With a J-beta primer mix and a sample-barcoded 5' primer, a second PCR ran about 7 to 12 cycles. Each CDR3 protein gets one entry after TCRdb re-called the 5' RACE reads with MiXCR. This table has about 800,000 distinct CDR3 sequences, about 46% appearing once. Sequenced sample: blood. The receptor set was obtained from an elderly man in good health.

The chain carries TRBV6-9 and TRBJ2-1; D is unclear. The V and J ends lost 4 bases and 2 bases respectively, with 9 bases between them. The CDR3 has 14 amino acids. CDR1 and CDR2 (germline): MNHGY, SVAAGI. Here the CDR3 reads CASSSLVAYNEQFF. CDR3 nucleotide sequence: TGTGCCAGCAGTTCCCTAGTGGCCTACAATGAGCAGTTCTTC.

This clonotype was counted between two and nine times. The V and J genes are TRBV20-1 and TRBJ2-5; 7 bases match TRBD2. The germline CDR1 and CDR2 sequences are DFQATT and SNEGSKA (reference sequence). The CDR3 is 16 amino acids. Unmatched junction bases numbered 12, after V lost 0 bases and J lost 5 bases. The chain's CDR3 is CSARDIRDYPIETQYF. As DNA, the CDR3 is TGCAGTGCTAGAGATATCCGGGACTACCCTATTGAGACCCAGTACTTC.

The CDR3 sequence: CASSERVGTVETQYF. For the CDR3, the DNA is TGTGCCAGCAGTGAGCGGGTCGGGACGGTGGAGACCCAGTACTTC. The V and J genes are TRBV6-2 or TRBV6-3 and TRBJ2-5, with D possibly TRBD2 on 6 matching bases. Germline-derived CDR1 and CDR2 are MNHEY and SVGEGT. The germline V and J ends were trimmed by 5 bases and 5 bases, with 18 bases remaining between them. This CDR3 has 15 amino acids.

In this sample, this clonotype turned up many times. The chain carries TRBV20-1 and TRBJ2-7; 7 bases line up with TRBD1. This CDR3 contains 13 residues. The J segment lost 2 bases and the V segment lost 5 bases, leaving 6 bases of the junction unmatched. Germline V lookup: CDR1 DFQATT, CDR2 SNEGSKA (reference sequence). The CDR3 DNA reads TGCAGTGCTTTTACAGGGGCAACCTACGAGCAGTACTTC. Translation: CSAFTGATYEQYF.

The J gene is TRBJ2-3, the V gene TRBV7-2; 9 bases agree with TRBD2. This CDR3 has 16 amino acids. Per germline, CDR1 SGHTA and CDR2 FQGNSA. V shed 4 bases, J shed 2 bases, and the junction held 7 bases outside the gene matches. The CDR3 spells CASSSMAGGATDTQYF. CDR3 coding DNA: TGTGCCAGCAGCTCGATGGCGGGGGGGGCCACAGATACGCAGTATTTT. Variable domain in full (rest from reference TRBV7-2 and TRBJ2-3): GAGVSQSPSNKVTEKGKDVELRCDPISGHTALYWYRQSLGQGLEFLIYFQGNSAPDKSGLPSDRFSAERTGGSVSTLTIQRTQQEDSAVYLCASSSMAGGATDTQYFGPGTRLTVL.

The chain uses TRBV6-2 or TRBV6-3 and TRBJ2-7; tentatively, D is TRBD2 (6 bases). V lost 7 bases to trimming and J lost 6 bases, with 22 bases between them. Germline V lookup: CDR1 MNHEY, CDR2 SVGEGT. The CDR3 loop spans 15 amino acids. The DNA of the CDR3 is TGTGCCAGCACCAACCCCGGACTATCGGGCTCCGAGCAGTACTTC. Protein sequence: CASTNPGLSGSEQYF.

This clonotype was detected only a few times. The V gene is TRBV29-1, the J gene TRBJ2-7, with D perhaps TRBD2 (5 bases). The germline V gene encodes CDR1 SQVTM and CDR2 ANQGSEA. The CDR3 has 11 residues. Trimming stripped 7 bases from V and 1 base from J, with 8 bases between. In nucleotides, the CDR3 is TGCAGCGGTAGCGTTTCCTACGAGCAGTACTTC. This translates into CSGSVSYEQYF.

The rearrangement uses TRBV10-1 and TRBJ2-7; TRBD2 matches at 7 bases. This CDR3 comprises 16 residues. Germline assignment: CDR1 WNHNN and CDR2 SYGVQD (reference sequence). Trimming cost V 3 bases and J 1 base; bases outside gene matches: 9. The CDR3 spells CASSDPGERGSYEQYF. CDR3 nucleotide sequence: TGCGCCAGCAGTGACCCCGGAGAGCGGGGTTCCTACGAGCAGTACTTC.

The CDR3 protein is CSARRPTNEKLFF. The DNA of the CDR3 is TGCAGTGCTAGGAGGCCTACTAATGAAAAACTGTTTTTT. This chain joins TRBV20-1 and TRBJ1-4; D is unclear. V gave up 3 bases and J gave up 2 bases, with 7 bases separating them. The CDR3 runs 13 residues. Germline V gives CDR1 DFQATT, CDR2 SNEGSKA (reference sequence).

The J gene is TRBJ2-5, the V gene TRBV6-6; 9 bases match TRBD1. Germline CDR1 MNHNY, CDR2 SVGAGI (reference sequence). The CDR3 is 15 amino acids. Trimming removed 4 bases from V and 5 bases from J; junction bases left unmatched: 8. CDR3 in DNA: TGTGCCAGCAGTTTAACCGGGACAGGGCACGAGACCCAGTACTTC. Its protein is CASSLTGTGHETQYF.

This clonotype was seen at least ten times. V usage is TRBV20-1 and J usage is TRBJ2-1, with D perhaps matching TRBD1 or TRBD2 (5 bases each). CDR3 size: 17 residues. Trimming took 1 base from V and 4 from J, leaving 20 bases between them. Germline CDR1 DFQATT, CDR2 SNEGSKA (reference sequence). This CDR3 is CSARAWGEGPSYNEQFF. The CDR3 DNA reads as TGCAGTGCTAGAGCGTGGGGAGAGGGGCCGTCTTACAATGAGCAGTTCTTC.

V gene TRBV13 combines with J gene TRBJ2-7; 7 bases map to TRBD2. CDR3 size: 15 residues. Germline values: CDR1 PRHDT, CDR2 FYEKMQ (reference sequence). V was clipped by 6 bases and J by 4 bases; unmatched bases: 12. CDR3 residues: CASSFRGTNDYEQYF. The DNA for the CDR3 is TGTGCCAGCAGTTTCCGCGGGACTAACGATTACGAGCAGTACTTC. Full variable domain (remainder filled in from reference TRBV13 and TRBJ2-7): AAGVIQSPRHLIKEKRETATLKCYPIPRHDTVYWYQQGPGQDPQFLISFYEKMQSDKGSIPDRFSAQQFSDYHSELNMSSLELGDSALYFCASSFRGTNDYEQYFGPGTRLTVT.

The chain has TRBV29-1 and TRBJ1-1; D uncertain. The germline V and J ends were trimmed by 7 bases and 6 bases, with 18 bases remaining between them. Per the germline V gene, CDR1 is SQVTM and CDR2 is ANQGSEA. The CDR3 covers 13 residues. The CDR3 bases are TGCAGCGCTATCGTTATGGGCGGGTCTGAAGCTTTCTTT. Encoded protein: CSAIVMGGSEAFF.

This clonotype turned up a few times. The chain combines TRBV7-2 with TRBJ2-5; possibly TRBD1 for D (5 bases). The CDR3 is 15 amino acids. Germline V gives CDR1 SGHTA, CDR2 FQGNSA. Trimming left V 6 bases short and J 3 bases short, with 17 bases between. This chain's CDR3 is CASSNLGRSEETQYF. The CDR3 DNA is TGTGCCAGCAGTAATTTGGGGCGGAGTGAAGAGACCCAGTACTTC.

The V call is TRBV5-1, the J call TRBJ2-1; maybe TRBD2 (6 bases). The CDR3 length is 15 residues. CDR1 and CDR2 from the germline V gene are SGHRS and YFSETQ. Trimming left V 3 bases short and J 8 bases short, with 18 bases between. CDR3 loop: CASSSNKGLFHEQFF. CDR3 nucleotide sequence: TGCGCCAGCAGCTCAAATAAGGGACTGTTTCATGAGCAGTTCTTC.

J is TRBJ1-3 and V is TRBV12-3 or TRBV12-4, with TRBD1 matching over 11 bases. Trimming took 3 bases from V and 5 from J; bases not matched to a gene: 9. The length of the CDR3 is 17 residues. This CDR3 reads CASSFTPGTGGRNTIYF. The CDR3 nucleotides read TGTGCCAGCAGTTTCACCCCCGGGACAGGGGGAAGAAACACCATATATTTT.

V gene TRBV12-3 or TRBV12-4 combines with J gene TRBJ2-3, with 8 bases that match TRBD1. CDR3 length: 14 amino acids. V gave up 5 bases and J gave up 10 bases; unmatched junction bases: 11. The DNA for the CDR3 is TGTGCCAGCAGTCCAGGGGGCGCCTACAGCCCGCAGTATTTT. It is translated as CASSPGGAYSPQYF.

The count of this clonotype is one. CDR3 nucleotides: TGTGCCATCACTCGGGGGGACGATGGCTACACCTTC. This gives the protein CAITRGDDGYTF. The V and J genes are TRBV28 and TRBJ1-2; possibly TRBD1 for D (5 bases). Trimming took 10 bases from V and 6 from J, leaving 15 bases between them. Germline loops: CDR1 MDHEN, CDR2 SYDVKM. This CDR3 comprises 12 residues.

This chain connects TRBV7-3 to TRBJ2-5, with 7 bases aligning to TRBD1. The J call could be wrong; TRBJ2-1 is a better fit for the DNA end. The CDR3 is 16 residues long. Germline loops: CDR1 SGHTA, CDR2 FQGTGA. CDR3: CASSLTGGAQQETQFF. As DNA, the CDR3 is TGTGCCAGCAGCTTAACAGGGGGCGCTCAGCAAGAGACCCAGTTCTTC.

This clonotype has ten or more counts. The V gene is TRBV10-3, the J gene TRBJ1-4; 9 bases line up with TRBD1. The CDR3 extends over 14 amino acids. CDR1 and CDR2 (germline): ENHRY, SYGVKD. Trimming at V came to 6 bases and at J to 4 bases, leaving 3 bases not matched to a gene. The CDR3 DNA is TGTGCCATCAGGGGGACAGGGAGTAATGAAAAACTGTTTTTT. This codes for CAIRGTGSNEKLFF.

Points on this clonotype: One base away lies a much larger clone, so this may be a sequencing read error. The chain combines TRBV29-1 with TRBJ2-5; 7 positions match TRBD1. Germline assignment: CDR1 SQVTM and CDR2 ANQGSEA. The CDR3 spans 12 residues. CDR3 coding DNA: TGCGGCGTTGTGCAGGGGGAAGAGACCCAGTACTTC. It encodes CGVVQGEETQYF.

To note about this clonotype: A read error may explain this, as a much larger clone is one base away. The chain uses TRBV30 and TRBJ2-2, with D unresolved. The CDR3 runs to 12 residues. CDR1 and CDR2 from the germline V gene are GTSNPN and SVGIG (reference sequence). The CDR3 reads CARSVGGGELFF. In DNA form, the CDR3 reads TGTGCCAGGAGTGTTGGCGGCGGGGAGCTGTTTTTT.

The V and J genes are TRBV29-1 and TRBJ2-1; 8 bases align to TRBD2. With the DNA end fitting TRBJ2-7 better, the J assignment may be wrong. Germline V gene sequence: CDR1 SQVTM, CDR2 ANQGSEA. The CDR3 spans 16 residues. This CDR3 is CSVEAGAGVGLNEQYF. In DNA form, the CDR3 reads TGCAGCGTTGAAGCGGGAGCGGGAGTAGGTTTGAATGAGCAGTACTTC.

This clonotype has a single count. The V gene is TRBV7-2, the J gene TRBJ1-4, with D unclear. CDR1 is SGHTA and CDR2 is FQGNSA in the germline V gene. The CDR3 is 13 amino acids. Deletions cut 2 bases from V and 3 bases from J, with 4 bases between. The CDR3 loop reads CASSLRANEKLFF. The CDR3 region has the DNA TGTGCCAGCAGCTTAAGGGCTAATGAAAAACTGTTTTTT.

V gene TRBV4-1 combines with J gene TRBJ2-5; no firm D call. This CDR3 has 15 residues. Trimming stripped 3 bases from V and 2 bases from J, with 13 bases between. Germline CDR1 MGHRA, CDR2 YSYEKL. The CDR3 region is CASSHLEVGQETQYF. In DNA, the CDR3 is TGCGCCAGCAGCCATCTCGAAGTGGGGCAAGAGACCCAGTACTTC.

This chain joins TRBV30 and TRBJ1-2; 9 bases match TRBD1. The CDR3 consists of 14 residues. Germline-derived CDR1 and CDR2 are GTSNPN and SVGIG (reference sequence). The ends lost 0 bases at V and 4 bases at J; junction bases unmatched: 3. CDR3 amino acids: CAWSVDRGSYGYTF. CDR3 bases: TGTGCCTGGAGTGTAGACAGGGGGAGCTATGGCTACACCTTC.

This chain connects TRBV6-5 to TRBJ2-1; 13 bases are a match to TRBD2. CDR3 length equals 16 residues. Germline assignment: CDR1 MNHEY and CDR2 SVGAGI. Trimming took 5 bases from V and 7 from J; bases not matched to a gene: 8. The CDR3 region is CASSTRLAGGMNEQFF. CDR3 nucleotide sequence: TGTGCCAGCAGTACCCGACTAGCGGGAGGTATGAATGAGCAGTTCTTC.

The genes are TRBV11-3 and TRBJ2-4; D might be TRBD1 or TRBD2, each matching 5 bases. The CDR3 contains 14 residues. V was cut by 5 bases and J by 2 bases, with 10 bases left in between. CDR1 and CDR2 (germline): SGHNT, YENEEA. The CDR3 DNA reads TGTGCCAGCAGCCCCCGGGACCCCAAAAACATTCAGTACTTC. Translation: CASSPRDPKNIQYF.